This TCR beta chain is drawn from a study of a mutant IDH1 vaccine in newly diagnosed glioma. This clone was counted a few times. Germline values: CDR1 SEHNR, CDR2 FQNEAQ (reference sequence). This CDR3 region has 13 residues. Trimming pared 3 bases from V and 1 base from J, leaving 6 bases between. Regarding time point: baseline, week 1 (first vaccination visit). The treatment denotes: pre-vaccination baseline after standard-of-care therapy. Profiled with immunoSEQ multiplex PCR; TCRdb holds only in-frame clones, not every one. The table shows about 36,000 clones, with roughly three quarters occurring only once.

The sequencing used PBMCs, collected from a glioma patient treated with radiotherapy, temozolomide or both. This clonotype was sampled from a man in his forties or fifties with glioma. Some clones in this sample may be carry-over from other donors' samples. This chain uses TRBV7-9 with TRBJ1-2; D is ambiguous. The CDR3 reads CASSLNSNYGYTF. Here the CDR3 DNA reads TGTGCCAGCAGCTTGAACAGTAACTATGGCTACACCTTC.